This T cell receptor (beta chain) was retrieved from a study of beta chain features in type 1 diabetes. Study-wide results and caveats: Cells with high TCR expression could be over-represented by cDNA sequencing. Relative to healthy donors, patients appeared to have naive, central memory and Treg TCRB repertoires that were more similar. Significant though moderate, a shortening of TCRB CDR3s appeared in all four CD4+ subsets of Type 1 diabetes patients.

Expressed TCRB transcripts were sequenced because the entire RNA isolate underwent reverse transcription. Data came from immunoSEQ multiplex PCR; TCRdb stores just in-frame clones and leaves some out. The table includes some 190,000 clones, 7.5% to 8.5% detected once. There are a few counts of this clone. Its antigen is as yet unknown. Sequenced sample: central memory CD4+ T cells from blood. The TCR sequence derives from a man between 18 and 35 years old with type 1 diabetes.

This CDR3 reads CASSPSPLRNEQFF. The CDR3 nucleotides read TGTGCCAGCAGCCCTAGTCCCTTGCGGAATGAGCAGTTCTTC. The V gene is TRBV7-6, the J gene TRBJ2-1; D unresolved. This CDR3 is 14 amino acids long. Trimming removed 5 bases from V and 7 bases from J, with 15 bases in between. The germline V gene has CDR1 SGHVS and CDR2 FNYEAQ.